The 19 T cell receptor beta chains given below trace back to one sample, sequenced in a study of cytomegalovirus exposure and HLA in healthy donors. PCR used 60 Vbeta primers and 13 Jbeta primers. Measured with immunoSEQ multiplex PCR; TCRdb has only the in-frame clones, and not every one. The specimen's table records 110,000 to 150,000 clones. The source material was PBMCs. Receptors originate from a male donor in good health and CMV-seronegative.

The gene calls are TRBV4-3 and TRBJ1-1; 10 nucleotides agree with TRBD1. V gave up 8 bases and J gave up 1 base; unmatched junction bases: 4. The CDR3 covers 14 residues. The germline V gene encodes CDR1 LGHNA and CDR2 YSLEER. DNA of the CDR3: TGCGCCAGCCGCTGGACAGGGGGGAACACTGAAGCTTTCTTT. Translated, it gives CASRWTGGNTEAFF.

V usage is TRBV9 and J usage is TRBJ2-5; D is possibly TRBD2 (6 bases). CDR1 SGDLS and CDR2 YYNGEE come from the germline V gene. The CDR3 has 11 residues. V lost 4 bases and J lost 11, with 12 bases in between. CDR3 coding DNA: TGTGCCAGCAGCTCGGGACTTCTACAGTACTTC. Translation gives CASSSGLLQYF.

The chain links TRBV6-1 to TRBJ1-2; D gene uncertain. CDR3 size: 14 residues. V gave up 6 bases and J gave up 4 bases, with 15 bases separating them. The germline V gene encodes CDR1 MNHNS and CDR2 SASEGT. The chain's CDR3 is CASREYGRGYGYTF. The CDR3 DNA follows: TGTGCCAGCAGGGAGTACGGGAGAGGCTATGGCTACACCTTC.

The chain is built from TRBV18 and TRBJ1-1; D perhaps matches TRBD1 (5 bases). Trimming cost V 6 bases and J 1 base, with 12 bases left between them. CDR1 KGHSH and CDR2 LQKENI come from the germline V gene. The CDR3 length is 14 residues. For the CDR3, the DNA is TGTGCCAGCTCCCCAGACAGATGGAACACTGAAGCTTTCTTT. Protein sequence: CASSPDRWNTEAFF.

The CDR3 sequence: CASSPQGSAEQYF. The CDR3 DNA reads TGTGCCAGCAGCCCGCAGGGGTCGGCCGAGCAGTACTTC. The rearrangement links TRBV6-5 to TRBJ2-7, with D possibly TRBD1 on 6 matching bases. Looked up from germline, CDR1 is MNHEY and CDR2 is SVGAGI. CDR3 length: 13 residues. V was clipped by 6 bases and J by 6 bases, with 15 bases between them.

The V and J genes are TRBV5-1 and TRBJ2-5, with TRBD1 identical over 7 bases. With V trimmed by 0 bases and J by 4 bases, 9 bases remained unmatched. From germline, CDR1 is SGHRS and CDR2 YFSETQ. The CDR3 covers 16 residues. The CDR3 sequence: CASSLERQGRGETQYF. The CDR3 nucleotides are TGCGCCAGCAGCTTGGAACGACAGGGTCGGGGAGAGACCCAGTACTTC.

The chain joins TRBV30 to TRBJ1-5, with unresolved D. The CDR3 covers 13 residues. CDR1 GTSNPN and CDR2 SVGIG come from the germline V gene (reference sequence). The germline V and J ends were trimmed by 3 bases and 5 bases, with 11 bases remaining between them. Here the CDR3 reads CAWRRAGDQPQHF. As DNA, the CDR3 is TGTGCCTGGAGGAGGGCAGGTGATCAGCCCCAGCATTTT.

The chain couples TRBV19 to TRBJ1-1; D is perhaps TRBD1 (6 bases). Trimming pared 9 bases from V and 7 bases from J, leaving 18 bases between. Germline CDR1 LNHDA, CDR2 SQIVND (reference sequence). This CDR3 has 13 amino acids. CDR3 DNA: TGTGCCAGCCTCCCTCAGGGGATAGGTGAAGCTTTCTTT. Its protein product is CASLPQGIGEAFF.

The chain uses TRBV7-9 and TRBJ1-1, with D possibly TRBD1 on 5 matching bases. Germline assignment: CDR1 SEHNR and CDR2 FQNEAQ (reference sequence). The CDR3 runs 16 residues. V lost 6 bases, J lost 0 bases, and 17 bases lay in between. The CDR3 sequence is CASRQPPGPLNTEAFF. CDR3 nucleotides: TGTGCCAGCAGACAACCCCCAGGGCCCCTGAACACTGAAGCTTTCTTT.

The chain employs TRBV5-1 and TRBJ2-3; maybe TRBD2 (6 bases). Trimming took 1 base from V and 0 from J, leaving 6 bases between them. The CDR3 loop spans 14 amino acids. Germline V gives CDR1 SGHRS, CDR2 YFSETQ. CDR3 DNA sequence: TGCGCCAGCAGCTTGCTAGCGAGCACAGATACGCAGTATTTT. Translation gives CASSLLASTDTQYF. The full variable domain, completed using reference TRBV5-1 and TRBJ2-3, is KAGVTQTPRYLIKTRGQQVTLSCSPISGHRSVSWYQQTPGQGLQFLFEYFSETQRNKGNFPGRFSGRQFSNSRSEMNVSTLELGDSALYLCASSLLASTDTQYFGPGTRLTVL.

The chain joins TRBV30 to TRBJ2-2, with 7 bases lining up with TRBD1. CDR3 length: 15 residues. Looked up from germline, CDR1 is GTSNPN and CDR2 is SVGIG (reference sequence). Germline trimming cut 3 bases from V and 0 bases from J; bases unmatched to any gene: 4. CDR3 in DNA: TGTGCCTGGAGGTGGGACAGCTCGAACACCGGGGAGCTGTTTTTT. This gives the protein CAWRWDSSNTGELFF.

The CDR3 coding sequence is TGTGCCAGCAGTTACGCAGGGACCTACGAGCAGTACTTC. Protein product: CASSYAGTYEQYF. The chain combines TRBV6-5 with TRBJ2-7; TRBD1 might be the D (5 bases). This CDR3 spans 13 amino acids. Trimming cost V 2 bases and J 2 bases, with 7 bases left between them. Germline V gene lookup returns CDR1 MNHEY and CDR2 SVGAGI.

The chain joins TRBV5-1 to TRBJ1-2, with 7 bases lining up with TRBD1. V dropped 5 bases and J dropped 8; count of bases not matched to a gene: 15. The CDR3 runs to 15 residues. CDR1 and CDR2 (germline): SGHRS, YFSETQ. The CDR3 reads CASSRAGQGGEGYTF. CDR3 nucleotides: TGCGCCAGCAGTCGCGCTGGGCAGGGGGGAGAAGGCTACACCTTC.

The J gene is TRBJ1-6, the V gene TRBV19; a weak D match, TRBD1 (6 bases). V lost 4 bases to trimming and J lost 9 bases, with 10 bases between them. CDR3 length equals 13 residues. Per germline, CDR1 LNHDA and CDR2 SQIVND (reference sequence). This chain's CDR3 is CASSTRQASPLHF. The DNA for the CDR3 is TGTGCCAGTAGTACAAGACAGGCTTCACCCCTCCACTTT.

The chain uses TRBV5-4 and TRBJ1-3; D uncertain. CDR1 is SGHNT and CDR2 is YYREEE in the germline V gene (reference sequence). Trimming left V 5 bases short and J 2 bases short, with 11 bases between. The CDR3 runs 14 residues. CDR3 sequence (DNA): TGTGCCAGCAGTCCACGGGGAACTGGAAACACCATATATTTT. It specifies CASSPRGTGNTIYF. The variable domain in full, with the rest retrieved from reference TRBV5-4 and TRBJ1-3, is ETGVTQSPTHLIKTRGQQVTLRCSSQSGHNTVSWYQQALGQGPQFIFQYYREEENGRGNFPPRFSGLQFPNYSSELNVNALELDDSALYLCASSPRGTGNTIYFGEGSWLTVV.

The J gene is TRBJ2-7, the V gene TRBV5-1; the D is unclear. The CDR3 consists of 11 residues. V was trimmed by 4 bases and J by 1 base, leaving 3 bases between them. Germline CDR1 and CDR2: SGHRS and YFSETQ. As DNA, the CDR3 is TGCGCCAGCAGCCCTTCCTACGAGCAGTACTTC. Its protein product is CASSPSYEQYF.

The CDR3 protein is CASSPKGDWNTEAFF. The CDR3 region has the DNA TGTGCCAGCTCACCCAAAGGGGACTGGAACACTGAAGCTTTCTTT. The V call is TRBV18, the J call TRBJ1-1; TRBD1 is a possible D gene (5 bases). V was shortened by 3 bases and J by 1 base, with 12 bases between the two germline ends. This CDR3 is 15 amino acids long. Looked up from germline, CDR1 is KGHSH and CDR2 is LQKENI. Using reference TRBV18 and TRBJ1-1 for the parts outside the CDR3, the full variable domain is NAGVMQNPRHLVRRRGQEARLRCSPMKGHSHVYWYRQLPEEGLKFMVYLQKENIIDESGMPKERFSAEFPKEGPSILRIQQVVRGDSAAYFCASSPKGDWNTEAFFGQGTRLTVV.

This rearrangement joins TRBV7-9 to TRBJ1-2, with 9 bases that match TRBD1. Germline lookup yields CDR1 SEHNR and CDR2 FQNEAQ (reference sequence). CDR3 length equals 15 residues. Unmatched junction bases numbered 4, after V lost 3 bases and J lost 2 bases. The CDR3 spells CASSFPGQGNYGYTF. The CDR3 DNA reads TGTGCCAGCAGCTTTCCCGGACAGGGGAACTATGGCTACACCTTC.

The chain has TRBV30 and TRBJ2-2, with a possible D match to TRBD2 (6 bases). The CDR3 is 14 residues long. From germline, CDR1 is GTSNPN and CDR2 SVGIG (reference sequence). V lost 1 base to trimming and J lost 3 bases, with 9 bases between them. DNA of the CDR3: TGTGCCTGGAGTGCCCTAGCGCACACCGGGGAGCTGTTTTTT. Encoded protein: CAWSALAHTGELFF.